These T cell receptor beta chains were read from a single sample in a study of CD8 T cells in Susac syndrome. TCRdb re-called the immunoSEQ multiplex PCR reads with MiXCR, one entry per CDR3 protein. The data contain around 200,000 distinct CDR3 sequences, 90% to 96% of them singletons. The sample taken for sequencing was CD4+ T cells from PBMCs. These receptors all come from a human donor with multiple sclerosis. CDR3s leave out the opening cysteine and the closing phenylalanine or tryptophan.

TRBJ2-1 TRBV7-8 ASSPTEGEQF
TRBJ2-3 TRBV29-1 SVSGGGYTDTQY
TRBJ2-1 TRBV2 ASTLELSKQF
TRBJ2-3 TRBV3-1 ASSQRGAVDTQY
TRBJ2-5 TRBV15 ATSRAGIETQY
TRBJ2-1 TRBV7-2 ASTISGGGYNEQF
TRBJ2-7 TRBV9 ASSVGAGTGAYEQY
TRBJ1-3 TRBV30 AWNPPGNTIY
TRBJ1-5 TRBV28 ASSSRNQPQH
TRBJ2-6 TRBV7-6 ASSEGAVWANVLT
TRBJ2-2 TRBV9 ASSLGQPNTGELF
TRBJ2-4 TRBV27 ASSLWIRALRQPLAKNIQY
TRBJ1-2 TRBV5-1 ASSLKGAGESGYT
TRBJ1-4 TRBV2 ASTYSGEKLF
TRBJ1-2 TRBV9 ASSQTTYGYT
TRBJ2-7 TRBV3-1 ASSLMPGQGTYEQY
TRBJ1-1 TRBV7-9 ASSLVGPEAF
TRBJ1-5 TRBV9 ASSAEQGPGSPQH
TRBJ2-7 TRBV5-4 ASSFGRGAGTSEQY
TRBJ1-3 TRBV20-1 SATDPTGSSGNTIY
TRBJ2-2 TRBV7-3 ASSNSPGTGELF
TRBJ1-4 TRBV27 ASSFFSRGRDEKLF
TRBJ2-5 TRBV3-1 ASSPQTGLETQY
TRBJ2-3 TRBV20-1 SARRSGSTDTQY
TRBJ2-7 TRBV14 ASSRGTGSNEQY
TRBJ2-5 TRBV30 AWRQGETQY
TRBJ2-3 TRBV3-1 ASRTAGATDTQY